This note documents a single TCR beta chain sequence. Germline assignment: CDR1 MGHDK and CDR2 SYGVNS. The CDR3 is 15 amino acids. The V and J ends lost 2 bases and 1 base respectively, with 6 bases between them. Those enrolled, adults aged roughly 18 to 95 years, came from 24 US areas. This sample was included in a study of blood T cell repertoires in COVID-19. Study background: PBMCs, B-cell-depleted T cells, or T cells were the source of the cDNA or gDNA that made up the material.

In the original workflow: Estimated nucleated cell counts came from reference gene primer amplification. TCRdb keeps only in-frame clones here, not all; method: immunoSEQ multiplex PCR. D and trimming were read from the DNA, whereas the V and J calls and clone size are those reported in that table. The sample holds 300,000 to 400,000 clones, roughly 88% seen once. V gene TRBV25-1 combines with J gene TRBJ1-6; D may be TRBD1 (5 bases). Sequencing was done on a sample of PBMCs or T cells enriched from blood (not recorded which). The sequence came from a woman in her 30s with acute COVID-19. CDR3 DNA: TGTGCCAGCAGTGAACAGGGTTCCTATAATTCACCCCTCCACTTT. As protein: CASSEQGSYNSPLHF.